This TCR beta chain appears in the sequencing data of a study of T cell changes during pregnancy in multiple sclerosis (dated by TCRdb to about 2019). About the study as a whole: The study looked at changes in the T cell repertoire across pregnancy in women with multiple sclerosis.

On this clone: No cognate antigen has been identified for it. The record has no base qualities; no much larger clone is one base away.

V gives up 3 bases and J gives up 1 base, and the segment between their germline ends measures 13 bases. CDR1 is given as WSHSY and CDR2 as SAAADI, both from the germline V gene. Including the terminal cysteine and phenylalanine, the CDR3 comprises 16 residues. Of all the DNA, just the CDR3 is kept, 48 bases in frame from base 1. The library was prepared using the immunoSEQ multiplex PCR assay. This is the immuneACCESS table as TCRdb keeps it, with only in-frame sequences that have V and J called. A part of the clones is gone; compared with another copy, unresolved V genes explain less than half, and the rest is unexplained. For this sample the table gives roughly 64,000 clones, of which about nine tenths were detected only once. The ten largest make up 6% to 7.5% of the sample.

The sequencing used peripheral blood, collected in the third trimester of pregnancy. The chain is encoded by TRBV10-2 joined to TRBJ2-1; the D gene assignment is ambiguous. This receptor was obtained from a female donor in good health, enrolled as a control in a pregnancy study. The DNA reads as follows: TGCGCCAGCAGTGACCGTTCCACGGGTTCCTACAATGAGCAGTTCTTC. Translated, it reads CASSDRSTGSYNEQFF.